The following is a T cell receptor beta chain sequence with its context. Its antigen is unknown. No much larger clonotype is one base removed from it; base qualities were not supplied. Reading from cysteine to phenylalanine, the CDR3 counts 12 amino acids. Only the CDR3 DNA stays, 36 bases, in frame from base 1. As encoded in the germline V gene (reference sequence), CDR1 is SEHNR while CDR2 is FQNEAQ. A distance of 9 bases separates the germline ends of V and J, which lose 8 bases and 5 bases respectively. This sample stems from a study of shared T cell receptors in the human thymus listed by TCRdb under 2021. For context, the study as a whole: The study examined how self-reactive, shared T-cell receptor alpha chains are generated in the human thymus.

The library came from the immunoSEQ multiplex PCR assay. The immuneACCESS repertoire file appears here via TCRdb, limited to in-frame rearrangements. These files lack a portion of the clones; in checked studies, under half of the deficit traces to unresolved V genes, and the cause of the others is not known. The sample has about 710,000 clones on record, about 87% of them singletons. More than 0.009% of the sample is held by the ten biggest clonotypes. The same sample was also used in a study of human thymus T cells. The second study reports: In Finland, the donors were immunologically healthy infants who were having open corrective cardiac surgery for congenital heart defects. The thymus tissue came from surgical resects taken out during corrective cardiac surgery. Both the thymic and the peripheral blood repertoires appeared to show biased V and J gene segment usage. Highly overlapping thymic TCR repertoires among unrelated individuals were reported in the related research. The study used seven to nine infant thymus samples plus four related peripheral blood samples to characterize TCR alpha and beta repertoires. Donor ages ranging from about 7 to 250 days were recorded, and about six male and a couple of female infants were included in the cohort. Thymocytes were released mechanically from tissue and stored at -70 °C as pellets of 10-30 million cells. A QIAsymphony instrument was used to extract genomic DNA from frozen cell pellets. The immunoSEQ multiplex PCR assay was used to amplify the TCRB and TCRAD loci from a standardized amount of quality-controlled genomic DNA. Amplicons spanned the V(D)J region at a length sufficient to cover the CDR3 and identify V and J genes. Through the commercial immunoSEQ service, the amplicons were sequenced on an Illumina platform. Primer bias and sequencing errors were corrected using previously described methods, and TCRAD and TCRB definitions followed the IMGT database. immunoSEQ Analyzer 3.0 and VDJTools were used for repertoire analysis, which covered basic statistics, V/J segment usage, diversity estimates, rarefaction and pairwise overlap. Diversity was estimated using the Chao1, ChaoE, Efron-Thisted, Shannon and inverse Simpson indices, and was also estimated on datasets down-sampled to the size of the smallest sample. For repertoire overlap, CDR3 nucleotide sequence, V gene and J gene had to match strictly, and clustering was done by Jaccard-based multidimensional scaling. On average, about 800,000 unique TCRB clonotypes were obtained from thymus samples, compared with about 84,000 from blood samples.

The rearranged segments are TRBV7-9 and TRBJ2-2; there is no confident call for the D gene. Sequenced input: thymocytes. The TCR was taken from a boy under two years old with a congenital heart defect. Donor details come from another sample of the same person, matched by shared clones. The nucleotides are TGTGCCAGCGATAACTTAACCGGGGAGCTGTTTTTT. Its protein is CASDNLTGELFF.